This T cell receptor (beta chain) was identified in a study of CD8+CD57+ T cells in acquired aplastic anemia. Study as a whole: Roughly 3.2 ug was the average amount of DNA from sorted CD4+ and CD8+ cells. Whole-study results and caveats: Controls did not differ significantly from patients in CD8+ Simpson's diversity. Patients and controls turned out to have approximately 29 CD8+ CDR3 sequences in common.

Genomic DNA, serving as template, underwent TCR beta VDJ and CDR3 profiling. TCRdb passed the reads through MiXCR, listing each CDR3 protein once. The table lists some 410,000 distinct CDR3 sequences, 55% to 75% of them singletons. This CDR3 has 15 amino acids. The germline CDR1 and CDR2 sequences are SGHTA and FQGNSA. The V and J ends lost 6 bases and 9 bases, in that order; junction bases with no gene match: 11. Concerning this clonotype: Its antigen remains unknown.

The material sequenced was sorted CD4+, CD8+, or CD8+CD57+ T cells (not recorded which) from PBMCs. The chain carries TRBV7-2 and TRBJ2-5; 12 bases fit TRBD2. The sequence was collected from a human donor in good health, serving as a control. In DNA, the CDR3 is TGTGCCAGCAGGAGGATGACTAGCGGGGGTGAAGCCCAGTACTTC. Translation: CASRRMTSGGEAQYF.